Following are 28 T cell receptor beta chains from one sample sequenced in a study of cytomegalovirus exposure and HLA in healthy donors. The study ran its PCR with 60 Vbeta and 13 Jbeta primers. Profiled with immunoSEQ multiplex PCR; TCRdb holds only in-frame clones, not every one. The data contain 250,000 to 350,000 clones, just over 85% of them singletons. The sequenced sample was PBMCs. These receptor sequences come from a man aged 35 to 55 in good health and CMV-seropositive.

This clone has just one count. This chain joins TRBV7-2 and TRBJ2-7; the D is unclear. The V gene's germline CDR1 is SGHTA and CDR2 FQGNSA. This CDR3 spans 13 amino acids. Trimming cost V 3 bases and J 3 bases, with 9 bases left between them. For the CDR3, the DNA is TGTGCCAGCAGCTTTACAGATAACTACGAGCAGTACTTC. Translating it yields CASSFTDNYEQYF.

This clone occurred once. The rearrangement links TRBV11-2 to TRBJ2-1, with D possibly matching TRBD2 (5 bases). The germline V and J ends were trimmed by 0 bases and 8 bases, with 11 bases remaining between them. The CDR3 contains 14 residues. Germline values: CDR1 SGHAT, CDR2 FQNNGV. This chain's CDR3 is CASSLDHGIHEQFF. CDR3 DNA sequence: TGTGCCAGCAGCTTAGATCACGGGATCCATGAGCAGTTCTTC.

The chain uses TRBV29-1 and TRBJ1-2; 10 bases are shared with TRBD1. The V gene's germline CDR1 is SQVTM and CDR2 ANQGSEA. This CDR3 spans 12 amino acids. With 7 bases clipped from V and 7 bases from J, the junction kept 6 bases outside the gene matches. In DNA form, the CDR3 reads TGCAGCGACACCGGGACAGGGGTTGGCTACACCTTC. This gives the protein CSDTGTGVGYTF.

In DNA, the CDR3 is TGTGCCAGCAGCTTGCACAGGGGGCTTTACGAGCAGTACTTC. Translating gives CASSLHRGLYEQYF. The chain couples TRBV5-4 to TRBJ2-7, with 9 bases aligning to TRBD1. Germline V gene data show CDR1 as SGHNT and CDR2 as YYREEE (reference sequence). Germline trimming cut 1 base from V and 4 bases from J; bases unmatched to any gene: 3. This CDR3 has 14 residues.

This rearrangement joins TRBV6-1 to TRBJ2-3; 12 nucleotides align to TRBD2. Trimming removed 7 bases from V and 4 bases from J; junction bases left unmatched: 3. Germline V CDR1 and CDR2: MNHNS, SASEGT. This CDR3 contains 14 residues. The CDR3 region has the DNA TGTGCCAGCAAACTAGCGGGAGGTTCAGATACGCAGTATTTT. Encoded protein: CASKLAGGSDTQYF.

The V gene is TRBV28, the J gene TRBJ2-5; 10 bases match TRBD1. Germline-derived CDR1 and CDR2 are MDHEN and SYDVKM. Trimming took 5 bases from V and 5 from J; bases not matched to a gene: 14. The CDR3 sequence is 17 residues long. The CDR3 region is CASSLFFRDRGRETQYF. In DNA, the CDR3 is TGTGCCAGCAGTCTATTCTTCCGGGACAGGGGAAGGGAGACCCAGTACTTC. Combining the CDR3 with reference TRBV28 and TRBJ2-5 gives the whole variable domain DVKVTQSSRYLVKRTGEKVFLECVQDMDHENMFWYRQDPGLGLRLIYFSYDVKMKEKGDIPEGYSVSREKKERFSLILESASTNQTSMYLCASSLFFRDRGRETQYFGPGTRLLVL.

The V gene is TRBV4-1, the J gene TRBJ2-6; no definite D call. Trimming took 2 bases from V and 2 from J, leaving 13 bases between them. Germline V gene data show CDR1 as MGHRA and CDR2 as YSYEKL. The CDR3 contains 17 residues. The CDR3 nucleotides are TGCGCCAGCAGCCAACCTCCCCCTAGAACTGGGGCCAACGTCCTGACTTTC. It translates to CASSQPPPRTGANVLTF.

The chain carries TRBV6-6 and TRBJ2-3, with 12 bases lining up with TRBD2. Trimming cost V 5 bases and J 5 bases; bases outside gene matches: 8. The CDR3 consists of 16 residues. Germline CDR1 MNHNY, CDR2 SVGAGI (reference sequence). CDR3 amino acids: CASSPRTSGNRDTQYF. The CDR3, as DNA: TGTGCCAGCAGTCCTCGGACTAGCGGGAATCGAGATACGCAGTATTTT.

This sequence joins TRBV30 and TRBJ1-1, with TRBD1 matching over 10 bases. This CDR3 is built from 14 residues. Losses at the gene ends were 3 bases for V and 4 bases for J; bases not matched to a gene: 5. Per germline, CDR1 GTSNPN and CDR2 SVGIG (reference sequence). CDR3 amino acids: CAWSSGTGATEAFF. The DNA for the CDR3 is TGTGCCTGGAGCTCCGGGACAGGGGCCACTGAAGCTTTCTTT.

The gene calls are TRBV7-9 and TRBJ2-1; perhaps TRBD2 as D (6 bases). CDR3 length equals 15 residues. V was clipped by 3 bases and J by 3 bases, with 12 bases between them. Germline-derived CDR1 and CDR2 are SEHNR and FQNEAQ (reference sequence). This chain's CDR3 is CASSFSGFIYNEQFF. In DNA, the CDR3 is TGTGCCAGCAGCTTCAGCGGGTTTATCTACAATGAGCAGTTCTTC.

The chain has TRBV30 and TRBJ1-6; D call uncertain. The CDR3 length is 13 residues. Germline V gene data show CDR1 as GTSNPN and CDR2 as SVGIG (reference sequence). The germline V and J ends were trimmed by 0 bases and 5 bases, with 5 bases remaining between them. The CDR3 nucleotides read TGTGCCTGGAGTGTATTTAATAATTCACCCCTCCACTTT. Its protein is CAWSVFNNSPLHF.

The chain uses TRBV28 and TRBJ1-2; 9 positions agree with TRBD1. Unmatched junction bases numbered 12, after V lost 8 bases and J lost 11 bases. The CDR3 is made up of 13 amino acids. Germline V gene sequence: CDR1 MDHEN, CDR2 SYDVKM. CDR3 protein: CASHAGTGRIYTF. In DNA, the CDR3 is TGTGCCAGCCACGCAGGGACAGGGAGGATTTACACCTTC.

This chain joins TRBV30 and TRBJ2-3, with D hard to call. The germline CDR1 and CDR2 sequences are GTSNPN and SVGIG (reference sequence). The V and J ends lost 0 bases and 0 bases respectively, with 10 bases between them. The CDR3 runs 15 residues. In DNA, the CDR3 is TGTGCCTGGAGTGTAGGTACTACTAGCACAGATACGCAGTATTTT. It specifies CAWSVGTTSTDTQYF.

The V and J genes are TRBV19 and TRBJ2-7, with TRBD2 matching over 12 bases. V lost 5 bases and J lost 0; bases outside the gene matches: 5. CDR1 and CDR2 from the germline V gene are LNHDA and SQIVND (reference sequence). This CDR3 is built from 16 residues. In DNA, the CDR3 is TGTGCCAGTAGTCCCCGGGGACTAGCGGGCTCCTACGAGCAGTACTTC. It is translated as CASSPRGLAGSYEQYF.

The genes are TRBV6-5 and TRBJ2-7, with D unresolved. Germline CDR1 is MNHEY and CDR2 is SVGAGI. The CDR3 covers 12 residues. V lost 6 bases, J lost 7 bases, and 13 bases lay in between. The CDR3 reads CASRSPFLEQYF. The CDR3 DNA sequence: TGTGCCAGCAGATCCCCTTTTCTTGAGCAGTACTTC.

The V gene is TRBV5-1, the J gene TRBJ2-2; TRBD1 is a possible D gene (6 bases). The CDR3 is 16 amino acids. V was cut by 4 bases and J by 0 bases, with 13 bases left in between. Per the germline V gene, CDR1 is SGHRS and CDR2 is YFSETQ. DNA for the CDR3: TGCGCCAGCAGCCTACCGGGACAAACGAACACCGGGGAGCTGTTTTTT. As protein: CASSLPGQTNTGELFF.

This clone was seen only a few times. The chain joins TRBV7-6 to TRBJ1-1; unclear D gene. The CDR3 has 12 amino acids. With 5 bases removed from V and 6 bases from J, the gap between germline ends came to 10 bases. The germline CDR1 and CDR2 sequences are SGHVS and FNYEAQ. Here the CDR3 DNA reads TGTGCCAGCAGCACCGACACATCTGAAGCTTTCTTT. It is translated as CASSTDTSEAFF.

The V call is TRBV28, the J call TRBJ2-7, with TRBD1 matching over 7 bases. V gave up 8 bases and J gave up 3 bases; unmatched junction bases: 10. CDR1 is MDHEN and CDR2 is SYDVKM in the germline V gene. This CDR3 is built from 14 residues. The CDR3 is CASGRNDRVYEQYF. The CDR3 DNA reads as TGTGCCAGCGGCAGGAACGACAGGGTCTACGAGCAGTACTTC. Looking up the rest from reference TRBV28 and TRBJ2-7 gives the full variable domain: DVKVTQSSRYLVKRTGEKVFLECVQDMDHENMFWYRQDPGLGLRLIYFSYDVKMKEKGDIPEGYSVSREKKERFSLILESASTNQTSMYLCASGRNDRVYEQYFGPGTRLTVT.

The CDR3 spells CASTGPNQPQHF. CDR3 nucleotide sequence: TGTGCCAGCACAGGCCCCAATCAGCCCCAGCATTTT. This rearrangement joins TRBV6-5 to TRBJ1-5; D gene ambiguous. V lost 7 bases to trimming and J lost 3 bases, with 7 bases between them. The CDR3 is 12 residues long. Per the germline V gene, CDR1 is MNHEY and CDR2 is SVGAGI.

The chain links TRBV15 to TRBJ2-2, with TRBD2 identical over 12 bases. CDR1 is LNHNV, CDR2 YYDKDF, per germline (reference sequence). The CDR3 sequence is 18 residues long. After removal of 4 bases from V and 0 bases from J, the junction contained 6 bases not matched to a gene. Here the CDR3 DNA reads TGTGCCACCAGCACCGTAGGACTAGCGGGGTCGAACACCGGGGAGCTGTTTTTT. This sequence encodes CATSTVGLAGSNTGELFF.

This clone was observed a handful of times. The V call is TRBV4-1, the J call TRBJ2-7, with unresolved D. Germline-derived CDR1 and CDR2 are MGHRA and YSYEKL. The CDR3 covers 15 residues. Trimming removed 0 bases at V and 0 bases at J, with 9 bases between. The CDR3: CASSQESRFSYEQYF. CDR3 bases: TGCGCCAGCAGCCAAGAATCCAGGTTCTCCTACGAGCAGTACTTC.

The chain couples TRBV29-1 to TRBJ1-1; perhaps TRBD1 as D (6 bases). This CDR3 region has 13 residues. The germline V gene encodes CDR1 SQVTM and CDR2 ANQGSEA. The V end was cut by 7 bases, the J end by 6 bases, with 18 bases between. The CDR3 is CSGYRVMTAEAFF. The CDR3 bases are TGCAGCGGGTACAGGGTAATGACCGCTGAAGCTTTCTTT.

This chain's CDR3 is CASSLFSDRIQETQYF. DNA of the CDR3: TGTGCCAGCAGCTTATTTTCCGACAGGATCCAAGAGACCCAGTACTTC. The chain joins TRBV7-9 to TRBJ2-5, with D possibly TRBD1 on 6 matching bases. V shed 2 bases and J shed 1 base, with 14 bases lying between them. The CDR3 totals 16 residues. Germline V gives CDR1 SEHNR, CDR2 FQNEAQ (reference sequence).

The V gene is TRBV6-5, the J gene TRBJ1-1; possibly TRBD1 for D (5 bases). The CDR3 loop spans 10 amino acids. V dropped 8 bases and J dropped 5 bases, with 6 bases sitting between them. Germline V CDR1 and CDR2: MNHEY, SVGAGI. CDR3 sequence reads: CASAGTEAFF. The CDR3 DNA follows: TGTGCCAGCGCAGGGACTGAAGCTTTCTTT.

This chain connects TRBV5-1 to TRBJ2-3; 7 nucleotides line up with TRBD1. V was pared by 3 bases and J by 6 bases, with 7 bases of the junction left unmatched. CDR1 and CDR2 (germline): SGHRS, YFSETQ. The length of the CDR3 is 14 residues. The CDR3 is CASSWGQKGDTQYF. The DNA for the CDR3 is TGCGCCAGCAGCTGGGGACAGAAGGGGGATACGCAGTATTTT.

The chain has TRBV29-1 and TRBJ2-7, with D perhaps TRBD2 (5 bases). Germline CDR1 and CDR2: SQVTM and ANQGSEA. This CDR3 region has 14 residues. Trimming cost V 2 bases and J 1 base, with 12 bases left between them. In DNA form, the CDR3 reads TGCAGCGTTGAAACGAGAGGGATGTCCTACGAGCAGTACTTC. Its translation is CSVETRGMSYEQYF.

The V call is TRBV27, the J call TRBJ1-2; the D gene is possibly TRBD1 (5 bases). Germline CDR1 and CDR2: MNHEY and SMNVEV (reference sequence). The CDR3 is made up of 12 amino acids. V was clipped by 9 bases and J by 1 base, with 9 bases between them. CDR3 protein: CASRQLNYGYTF. The DNA of the CDR3 is TGTGCCAGTAGACAGCTTAACTATGGCTACACCTTC.

This chain connects TRBV2 to TRBJ2-1; D remains unclear. This CDR3 is built from 13 residues. V lost 4 bases to trimming and J lost 7 bases, with 11 bases between them. Per germline, CDR1 SNHLY and CDR2 FYNNEI. The CDR3 nucleotides read TGTGCCAGCAGTGGCGGTGAAGTAAATGAGCAGTTCTTC. It yields the protein CASSGGEVNEQFF.